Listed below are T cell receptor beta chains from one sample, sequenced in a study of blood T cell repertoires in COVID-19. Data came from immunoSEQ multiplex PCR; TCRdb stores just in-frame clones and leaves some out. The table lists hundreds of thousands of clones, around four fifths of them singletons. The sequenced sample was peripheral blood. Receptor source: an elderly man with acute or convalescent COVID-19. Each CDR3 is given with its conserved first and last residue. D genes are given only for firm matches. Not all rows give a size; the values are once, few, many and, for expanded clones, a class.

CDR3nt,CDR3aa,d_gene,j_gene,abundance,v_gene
TGTGCCAGCTCACCTCTAGCGGGTGTAGAGACCCAGTACTTC,CASSPLAGVETQYF,TRBD2,TRBJ2-5,.,TRBV18
TGTGCCAGCAGCCCCCGCGACAGGAGGAACACTGAAGCTTTCTTT,CASSPRDRRNTEAFF,.,TRBJ1-1,.,TRBV3-1/TRBV3-2
TGTGCCAGCAGCTTGCCCGGGATAAAGAACGAGCAGTACTTC,CASSLPGIKNEQYF,.,TRBJ2-7,.,TRBV7-8
TGTGCCAGCAGCCAGTCAGTAAACACTGAAGCTTTCTTT,CASSQSVNTEAFF,.,TRBJ1-1,.,TRBV5-5
TGTGCCAGTTCTGTGCAGGGAACATCCCAGGATGGCTACACCTTC,CASSVQGTSQDGYTF,.,TRBJ1-2,once,TRBV19
TGCGCCAGCAGCTTCGGGGGGTCAGAGACCCAGTACTTC,CASSFGGSETQYF,TRBD2,TRBJ2-5,.,TRBV5-1
TGTGCCAGCAGCTTAATAGTTGTGATTCCCTACGAGCAGTACTTC,CASSLIVVIPYEQYF,.,TRBJ2-7,.,TRBV7-2
TGTGCCAGCAGCTCTGTAGCGGGTGCCATAACCTACGAGCAGTACTTC,CASSSVAGAITYEQYF,TRBD2,TRBJ2-7,.,TRBV5-6
TGTGCCAGCAGCCAGGGGGAGGTCTATGGCTACACCTTC,CASSQGEVYGYTF,.,TRBJ1-2,.,TRBV3-1/TRBV3-2
TGTGCCAGCAGTTTTCGTTTCGGTCTCAATCATGGCTACACCTTC,CASSFRFGLNHGYTF,.,TRBJ1-2,.,TRBV28
TGTGCCAGCAGCGTTAGCGGGAGAGACACAGATACGCAGTATTTT,CASSVSGRDTDTQYF,TRBD2,TRBJ2-3,once,TRBV9
TGTGCCAGCAGCCCCTACAGCTCCCAAGAGACCCAGTACTTC,CASSPYSSQETQYF,.,TRBJ2-5,.,TRBV7-2
TGCGCCAGCAGCTTTGGGACAGGGGGTCAGCCCCAGCATTTT,CASSFGTGGQPQHF,TRBD1,TRBJ1-5,.,TRBV5-1
TGTGCCTGGAGTGTACGAGGAGGGGCATATGGCTACACCTTC,CAWSVRGGAYGYTF,.,TRBJ1-2,few,TRBV30
TGTGCCAGCAGCCTGAACACAGGGGTCACTGAAGCTTTCTTT,CASSLNTGVTEAFF,TRBD1,TRBJ1-1,.,TRBV13
TGTGCCACATTTCCACAGAGGGACACTGAAGCTTTCTTT,CATFPQRDTEAFF,.,TRBJ1-1,.,TRBV2
TGTGCCAGCAGCGTACCCGCAGGGGGCGGGAACACCGGGGAGCTGTTTTTT,CASSVPAGGGNTGELFF,TRBD1,TRBJ2-2,.,TRBV7-2
TGTGCCAGCAGTTTGCAGGGGAACACTGAAGCTTTCTTT,CASSLQGNTEAFF,.,TRBJ1-1,few,TRBV12-3/TRBV12-4
TGTGCCAGCAGCGGACAGGGAGTAGAGCCCCAGCATTTT,CASSGQGVEPQHF,TRBD1,TRBJ1-5,few,TRBV2
TGTGCCAGCAGCCAAGCGACAGCCAACTATGGCTACACCTTC,CASSQATANYGYTF,.,TRBJ1-2,.,TRBV3-1/TRBV3-2
TGCGCCAGCAGCCAAACCCCAGGGAGCAATCAGCCCCAGCATTTT,CASSQTPGSNQPQHF,.,TRBJ1-5,few,TRBV5-1
TGTGCCAGCAGTGATGGACTTGTTCGTCAAGGCTATGGCTACACCTTC,CASSDGLVRQGYGYTF,.,TRBJ1-2,.,TRBV25-1
TGTGCCAGCTCACTTAAGGGGGACGAGCAGTACTTC,CASSLKGDEQYF,.,TRBJ2-7,.,TRBV18
TGTGCCAGCAGTTTATGGGGTGGAGGGGTGTCCACTGAAGCTTTCTTT,CASSLWGGGVSTEAFF,.,TRBJ1-1,.,TRBV28
TGCGCCAGCAGTGAGACAGGAACGGAGACCCAGTACTTC,CASSETGTETQYF,.,TRBJ2-5,once,TRBV10-2
TGTGCCAGCAGGGATAGCGGAGCGTACCAAGAGACCCAGTACTTC,CASRDSGAYQETQYF,.,TRBJ2-5,few,TRBV28
TGTGCCAGCAGCCCTCCTGGGAGCAGAAACACCATATATTTT,CASSPPGSRNTIYF,.,TRBJ1-3,once,TRBV5-5
TGTGCCAGCAGTTACTCGATGGAGAATTCACCCCTCCACTTT,CASSYSMENSPLHF,.,TRBJ1-6,.,TRBV6-5
TGTGCCAGCAGCGGGTTCTTGACAGGGGCAGCGGTAAGCTCCGGAAACACCATATATTTT,CASSGFLTGAAVSSGNTIYF,TRBD1,TRBJ1-3,.,TRBV2
TGTGCCAGCAGCTTAGACAGCTTTAATGAAAAACTGTTTTTT,CASSLDSFNEKLFF,.,TRBJ1-4,.,TRBV7-9
TGTGCCAGCTCACCAGGGCTGGCGGAGACCCAGTACTTC,CASSPGLAETQYF,.,TRBJ2-5,.,TRBV18
TGTGCCACCTTTCCGTCCTTTCCTAACTATGGCTACACCTTC,CATFPSFPNYGYTF,.,TRBJ1-2,once,TRBV6-5
TGTGCCAGTAGTACCCAGGGGGCTGGTGGAAACACCATATATTTT,CASSTQGAGGNTIYF,TRBD1,TRBJ1-3,.,TRBV19
TGTGCCAGCAGCTTAGCCCAGGGGACCTATGGCTACACCTTC,CASSLAQGTYGYTF,.,TRBJ1-2,.,TRBV7-9
TGTGCCAGCAGCTTAAGCGGGTCCTACAATGAGCAGTTCTTC,CASSLSGSYNEQFF,.,TRBJ2-1,.,TRBV5-5
TGTGCCAGTAGCTTTCGGGATCAGCCCCAGCATTTT,CASSFRDQPQHF,.,TRBJ1-5,.,TRBV19
TGTGCCAGCAGCTTGGGAGCCGGGACAGCTAATTCACCCCTCCACTTT,CASSLGAGTANSPLHF,TRBD1,TRBJ1-6,.,TRBV5-6
TGTGCCAGCAGCGTAGGGACAGGGGGAATCGACGAGCAGTACTTC,CASSVGTGGIDEQYF,TRBD1,TRBJ2-7,few,TRBV9
TGCGCCAGCAGCTGGAGCGGGACTGCAACTAATGAAAAACTGTTTTTT,CASSWSGTATNEKLFF,.,TRBJ1-4,.,TRBV5-1
TGTGCCAGCAGCTCCCTGTCTGGGGCCAACGTCCTGACTTTC,CASSSLSGANVLTF,.,TRBJ2-6,.,TRBV7-2
TGTGCCTGGAGTGCCCAGGGTTTTTCGACCCTCCACTTT,CAWSAQGFSTLHF,.,TRBJ1-6,.,TRBV30
TGTGCCAGCAGCGTCGGCGGGAGGGGTACCGGGGAGCTGTTTTTT,CASSVGGRGTGELFF,TRBD2,TRBJ2-2,.,TRBV9
TGTGCCAGCAGTTCCAAAACTAGTTTCTTAGAGACCCAGTACTTC,CASSSKTSFLETQYF,.,TRBJ2-5,.,TRBV6-2/TRBV6-3
TGCGCCAGCAGCTGGACAGGGACTGATTCACCCCTCCACTTT,CASSWTGTDSPLHF,TRBD1,TRBJ1-6,.,TRBV5-1
TGCGCCAGCTCGGGTGGGACTGGCTATGGCTACACCTTC,CASSGGTGYGYTF,.,TRBJ1-2,.,TRBV5-1
TGTGCCAGCAGCGTCAGACTAAACCCTACGGCCGGGGAGCTGTTTTTT,CASSVRLNPTAGELFF,.,TRBJ2-2,.,TRBV9
TGTGCCAGCAGTTATAGCGGAAACAACTATGGCTACACCTTC,CASSYSGNNYGYTF,.,TRBJ1-2,.,TRBV27
TGCGCCAGCAGCGGGACCGGGGAGGCTTATGGCTACACCTTC,CASSGTGEAYGYTF,.,TRBJ1-2,.,TRBV5-1
TGTGCCAGCTCATTCAACAGGGGCTCCTACGAGCAGTACTTC,CASSFNRGSYEQYF,TRBD1,TRBJ2-7,few,TRBV18
TGTGCCAGCAGCCAGGGACAGATCACAGATACGCAGTATTTT,CASSQGQITDTQYF,TRBD1,TRBJ2-3,.,TRBV5-6
TGCAGTGCCAGTCGGGGGGGCGATAGCAATCAGCCCCAGCATTTT,CSASRGGDSNQPQHF,.,TRBJ1-5,.,TRBV20-1
TGTGCCAGCAGCTTGGGGTGGAGTAATGAAAAACTGTTTTTT,CASSLGWSNEKLFF,.,TRBJ1-4,.,TRBV5-5
TGTGCCAGCAGCTTAGATCGGGAGAGGGGGCCGTTCTTC,CASSLDRERGPFF,.,TRBJ2-1,.,TRBV11-2
TGTGCCAGCAGCCGGGACAGGGCCGGATTTGGAGCTTTCTTT,CASSRDRAGFGAFF,TRBD1,TRBJ1-1,few,TRBV7-2
TGTGCCAGCAGTTTGTCCGGGAACACTGAAGCTTTCTTT,CASSLSGNTEAFF,.,TRBJ1-1,.,TRBV12-3/TRBV12-4
TGTGCCAGCAGCTACAGGGGGCTCGGCTATGGCTACACCTTC,CASSYRGLGYGYTF,TRBD1,TRBJ1-2,.,TRBV7-2
TGCGCCAGCAGCCACGCGAACAGGGCCCCCGAAGCTTTCTTT,CASSHANRAPEAFF,.,TRBJ1-1,.,TRBV4-1
TGTGCCAGCAGTCCACGGGGGGTTCTGGGACTAGCGGGCACAGATACGCAGTATTTT,CASSPRGVLGLAGTDTQYF,TRBD2,TRBJ2-3,.,TRBV27
TGTGCCAGCAGTGAAGCGCTGGGCACAGGGTGGTCCTACGAGCAGTACTTC,CASSEALGTGWSYEQYF,.,TRBJ2-7,.,TRBV6-1
TGTGCCAGCAGCCCGTTGAGCTCCTATAATTCACCCCTCCACTTT,CASSPLSSYNSPLHF,.,TRBJ1-6,.,TRBV5-8